The clone carrying this TCR beta chain was seen ten or more times. Antigen unknown. The data originate from a study of early T cells in non-severe SARS-CoV-2 infection. V was cut by 0 bases and J by 4 bases, with 2 bases left in between. The CDR3 covers 11 residues. CDR1 is DFQATT, CDR2 SNEGSKA, per germline (reference sequence). MiXCR, applied by TCRdb to the 5' RACE reads, yields one record per CDR3 protein. The table has 50,000 to 80,000 distinct CDR3 sequences, 4.9% seen once; the top ten hold 4.9%. Study-wide results and limits: A preference for anti-spike CD8 responses marked VDJdb matching, which missed private and CD4 specificities.

Sequenced input: whole blood. This sequence joins TRBV20-1 and TRBJ2-3; D gene uncertain. The receptor's source is an adult who was a healthcare worker with PCR-confirmed SARS-CoV-2 infection or an uninfected control (not recorded which). DNA for the CDR3: TGCAGTGCTAGAGACCCAGATACGCAGTATTTT. Protein: CSARDPDTQYF.